A single sample gave rise to the 20 T cell receptor beta chains below, sequenced in a study of OX40 agonist ivuxolimab in advanced cancers. The library was generated by the immunoSEQ multiplex PCR assay. The table was pulled from immuneACCESS by TCRdb, which kept in-frame rearrangements only. Such tables lose some clones; where checked, under half of the loss comes from unresolved V genes, and the rest has no known cause. The sample yields about 8,000 clones; roughly 71% were counted once. The leading ten clones occupy approximately 52% of the sample. Sequences were derived from CD4+ or CD8+ T cells sorted from blood, sampled in a trial of the OX40 agonist ivuxolimab. All receptors derive from an adult with an advanced solid tumor such as melanoma, head and neck, liver or kidney cancer.

This clone qualifies as medium-sized. This sequence joins TRBV19 and TRBJ2-5, with TRBD2 matching over 7 bases. Germline CDR1 is LNHDA and CDR2 is SQIVND (reference sequence). The CDR3 spans 13 residues. V shed 3 bases and J 4 bases; nucleotides not matched to a gene: 2. CDR3 DNA: TGTGCCAGTAGTATTACTAGCGTAGAGACCCAGTACTTC. Translated, it gives CASSITSVETQYF.

V gene TRBV2 combines with J gene TRBJ2-3; 9 bases fit TRBD2. The germline V gene encodes CDR1 SNHLY and CDR2 FYNNEI. Losses at the gene ends were 5 bases for V and 6 bases for J; bases not matched to a gene: 3. CDR3 size: 13 residues. Written as DNA, the CDR3 is TGTGCCAGCAGTCGCCTAGCGGGGGATACGCAGTATTTT. Its protein is CASSRLAGDTQYF.

The chain uses TRBV5-1 and TRBJ1-3, with D tentatively TRBD1 (6 bases). The CDR3 is 15 amino acids. Germline V gene lookup returns CDR1 SGHRS and CDR2 YFSETQ. Trimming removed 4 bases at V and 0 bases at J, with 11 bases between. CDR3 coding DNA: TGCGCCAGCAGCCCAGGGGTCTCCTCTGGAAACACCATATATTTT. This encodes CASSPGVSSGNTIYF.

The chain joins TRBV9 to TRBJ2-2; D tentatively fits TRBD1 or TRBD2 (5 bases each). The CDR3 is 15 residues long. The ends were cut back, 5 bases at V and 4 bases at J, with 15 bases in the middle. The V gene's germline CDR1 is SGDLS and CDR2 YYNGEE. CDR3 coding DNA: TGTGCCAGCAGAGGGGACGATCTTTCCACCGGGGAGCTGTTTTTT. This encodes CASRGDDLSTGELFF.

This chain connects TRBV4-2 to TRBJ2-5; D ambiguous. The J call is in doubt because the DNA end fits TRBJ2-7 better. The CDR3 sequence is 15 residues long. Germline CDR1 is LGHNA and CDR2 is YNFKEQ. CDR3 in DNA: TGTGCCAGCAGCCAAGATCTAGAAAGGTCCTACGAGCAGTACTTC. Translated: CASSQDLERSYEQYF.

This chain uses TRBV27 with TRBJ1-2; 9 bases fit TRBD1. This CDR3 contains 13 residues. V shed 4 bases and J 4 bases; nucleotides not matched to a gene: 1. The germline V gene encodes CDR1 MNHEY and CDR2 SMNVEV (reference sequence). The chain's CDR3 is CASSSQGAYGYTF. For the CDR3, the DNA is TGTGCCAGCAGTTCACAGGGGGCCTATGGCTACACCTTC.

This chain uses TRBV6-1 with TRBJ2-5, with TRBD1 matching 9 bases. The V segment lost 3 bases and the J segment 4 bases; nucleotides outside the gene matches: 3. CDR1 MNHNS and CDR2 SASEGT come from the germline V gene. The CDR3 loop spans 14 amino acids. The CDR3 region is CASSDGTGSETQYF. In nucleotides, the CDR3 is TGTGCCAGCAGTGACGGGACAGGGTCAGAGACCCAGTACTTC.

This clone appeared a single time. V and J are TRBV6-5 and TRBJ1-6, with 8 bases lining up with TRBD1. This CDR3 is built from 14 residues. V lost 6 bases to trimming and J lost 7 bases; unmatched junction nucleotides: 5. Germline V gene sequence: CDR1 MNHEY, CDR2 SVGAGI. The chain's CDR3 is CASRGTGVNSPLHF. As DNA, the CDR3 is TGTGCCAGCAGGGGGACAGGTGTGAATTCACCCCTCCACTTT.

By sample fraction, this clone is large. The chain links TRBV10-3 to TRBJ1-2; no clear D gene. V gave up 2 bases and J gave up 2 bases, with 9 bases separating them. The CDR3 extends over 14 amino acids. CDR1 is ENHRY and CDR2 is SYGVKD in the germline V gene. The CDR3 region has the DNA TGTGCCATCAGTGAGCTCCCGGTAAACTATGGCTACACCTTC. Its protein is CAISELPVNYGYTF.

This clone appeared a single time. The rearrangement joins TRBV14 to TRBJ2-3, with 12 bases aligning to TRBD1. Germline V CDR1 and CDR2: SGHDN, FVKESK. CDR3 length: 16 residues. The V segment lost 4 bases and the J segment 5 bases; nucleotides outside the gene matches: 7. In nucleotides, the CDR3 is TGTGCCAGCAGCCGCCCGGGACAGGGGGCGCGAGATACGCAGTATTTT. The encoded protein is CASSRPGQGARDTQYF.

The rearrangement uses TRBV5-6 and TRBJ2-1, with D possibly TRBD2 on 5 matching bases. Germline assignment: CDR1 SGHDT and CDR2 YYEEEE. The CDR3 extends over 14 amino acids. Trimming removed 1 base at V and 13 bases at J, with 18 bases between. The DNA for the CDR3 is TGTGCCAGCAGCTTGAGCGCCGGGAAGAAGAACCAGTTCTTC. Translating gives CASSLSAGKKNQFF.

This clone was seen only a few times. The chain carries TRBV15 and TRBJ2-7, with 10 bases fitting TRBD1. The CDR3 has 15 residues. From germline, CDR1 is LNHNV and CDR2 YYDKDF (reference sequence). Trimming at V came to 2 bases and at J to 3 bases, leaving 4 bases not matched to a gene. CDR3 in amino acids: CATSRPGTGDYEQYF. Here the CDR3 DNA reads TGTGCCACCAGCAGACCGGGGACAGGGGACTACGAGCAGTACTTC.

This clone has just a few counts. Germline and junction disagree at one end, which may indicate a read error. This rearrangement joins TRBV7-2 to TRBJ1-1, with no clear D. The V gene's germline CDR1 is SGHTA and CDR2 FQGNSA. CDR3 length: 13 amino acids. The CDR3 nucleotides are TGCGCCAGCAGCCCCATGCGGAACACTGAAGCTTTCTTT. It translates to CASSPMRNTEAFF.

The V and J genes are TRBV6-6 and TRBJ1-6; 8 positions agree with TRBD1. CDR1 is MNHNY, CDR2 SVGAGI, per germline (reference sequence). This CDR3 has 16 amino acids. J lost 8 bases, V lost 0 bases, and 6 bases had no gene match. This CDR3 is CASSYSRTGRHSPLHF. DNA of the CDR3: TGTGCCAGCAGTTACTCGAGGACAGGGAGGCATTCACCCCTCCACTTT.

This clone was seen more than once but under ten times. The gene calls are TRBV21-1 and TRBJ2-3; the table's D call of TRBD2 was not tested on the DNA. TRBV21-1 is reported as a pseudogene. The CDR3 extends over 18 amino acids. The CDR3 DNA reads as TGTGCCAGCAGCAAAGGGGTGGGTGTAGCGGGGGAGGCAGATACGCAGTATTTT. Translation gives CASSKGVGVAGEADTQYF.

The table lists this clone with a few counts. The rearrangement joins TRBV27 to TRBJ1-5; D call uncertain. Between the trimmed V and J ends, which lost 0 bases and 4 bases, there was a span of 4 bases. Germline V CDR1 and CDR2: MNHEY, SMNVEV (reference sequence). The CDR3 totals 13 residues. CDR3 DNA: TGTGCCAGCAGTTTATCTCTGAATCAGCCCCAGCATTTT. Translation gives CASSLSLNQPQHF.

The gene calls are TRBV6-4 and TRBJ2-1; D possibly matches TRBD1 or TRBD2 (6 bases each). Germline CDR1 MRHNA, CDR2 SNTAGT. Trimming took 6 bases from V and 3 from J, leaving 30 bases between them. CDR3 length equals 20 residues. CDR3 nucleotide sequence: TGTGCCAGCAGCCCTTCGGGGGCCCAACACGGAGGGGAAATCTACAATGAGCAGTTCTTC. It codes for CASSPSGAQHGGEIYNEQFF.

CDR3 DNA sequence: TGTGCCAGCTCACCGACAGGGTTGTTCACTGAAGCTTTCTTT. Its protein is CASSPTGLFTEAFF. J is TRBJ1-1 and V is TRBV18; 7 positions agree with TRBD1. The germline CDR1 and CDR2 sequences are KGHSH and LQKENI. The CDR3 is made up of 14 amino acids. The trim removed 3 bases at V and 4 bases at J, leaving 5 bases unmatched.

This clone was counted a single time. The V gene is TRBV4-1, the J gene TRBJ2-2; D remains ambiguous. The CDR3 sequence is 12 residues long. The V and J ends lost 4 bases and 4 bases respectively, with 4 bases between them. CDR1 is MGHRA and CDR2 is YSYEKL in the germline V gene. The CDR3 sequence: CASSPGTGELFF. In DNA form, the CDR3 reads TGCGCCAGCAGCCCGGGCACCGGGGAGCTGTTTTTT.

This clone was picked up a small number of times. This chain connects TRBV5-6 to TRBJ2-5; TRBD1 is a possible D gene (6 bases). Germline V gives CDR1 SGHDT, CDR2 YYEEEE. V was pared by 0 bases and J by 4 bases, with 13 bases between. CDR3 size: 15 residues. The CDR3 is CASSLAGDKRETQYF. The DNA of the CDR3 is TGTGCCAGCAGCTTGGCCGGGGACAAGCGAGAGACCCAGTACTTC.